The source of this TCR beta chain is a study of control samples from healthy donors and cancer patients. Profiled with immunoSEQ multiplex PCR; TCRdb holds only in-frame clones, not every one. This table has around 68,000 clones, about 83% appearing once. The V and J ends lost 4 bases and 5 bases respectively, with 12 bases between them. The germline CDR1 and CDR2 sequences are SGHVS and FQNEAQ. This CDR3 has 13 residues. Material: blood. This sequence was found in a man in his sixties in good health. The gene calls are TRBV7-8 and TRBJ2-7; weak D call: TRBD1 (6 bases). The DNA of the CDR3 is TGTGCCAGCAGCTCAGGACAGAATAACGAGCAGTACTTC. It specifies CASSSGQNNEQYF.